This TCR beta chain emerged from a study of T cell responses to AZD1222 COVID-19 vaccine. General study findings and limits: Vaccine-related CD4 TCRs covered spike, predominating at 160-218 and 743-854. Compared with day 0, the breadth and depth of the Spike-specific TCR repertoire rose significantly after two doses of AZD1222. Reports say nearly half of spike-specific TCRs go after unmutated variant regions. Most donors were white British, females outnumbered males, and clonal diversity was possibly underestimated.

A note on this clone: Antigen: not known.

Sequenced by immunoSEQ multiplex PCR; TCRdb stores in-frame clones only, minus some. This sample has some 55,000 clones; 70% to 90% occur once, and the top ten carry under 2%. The sample was peripheral blood, taken on day 0 of AZD1222 vaccination. The origin of this receptor is an adult in good health.

This CDR3 reads CASRTGGVEAFF. The CDR3 DNA is TGTGCCAGCAGGACAGGGGGCGTTGAAGCTTTCTTT. The V and J genes are TRBV28 and TRBJ1-1, with TRBD1 matching over 10 bases. CDR3 size: 12 residues. V trimming: 6 bases; J trimming: 7 bases; junction bases outside the gene matches: 2. CDR1 MDHEN and CDR2 SYDVKM come from the germline V gene.